Included here is one T cell receptor beta chain sequence, with context. Method: immunoSEQ multiplex PCR; TCRdb's copy keeps in-frame clones and lacks some. The sample has about 120,000 clones, approximately 82% seen once. Germline assignment: CDR1 SGHTA and CDR2 FQGNSA. The CDR3 covers 13 residues. V lost 3 bases and J lost 4, with 9 bases in between. The sample originates from a study of blood T cell repertoires in COVID-19. This clonotype originated in a woman aged 45 to 65 with acute or convalescent COVID-19. The chain employs TRBV7-2 and TRBJ2-5; tentatively, D is TRBD2 (5 bases). Material for sequencing was peripheral blood. The CDR3 spells CASSFRAGETQYF. DNA of the CDR3: TGTGCCAGCAGCTTTCGGGCGGGAGAGACCCAGTACTTC.